Following are 30 T cell receptor beta chains from one sample sequenced in a study of T cells in Graves' hyperthyroidism and ophthalmopathy. What was amplified from RNA transcripts were TCR beta CDR3 regions. TCR CDR3 regions were first amplified by RT-PCR with HTBI primers. TCRdb analysed the multiplex PCR reads with MiXCR anew, one entry per CDR3 protein. In the table there are about 770,000 distinct CDR3 sequences, around 19% of which are singletons. The sequencing input was blood. The receptors come from a woman between 50 and 59 years old with Graves' hyperthyroidism that later progressed to Graves' ophthalmopathy.

The genes are TRBV12-3 or TRBV12-4 and TRBJ2-7; D might be TRBD1 or TRBD2, each matching 5 bases. CDR3 length equals 15 residues. V lost 1 base and J lost 5, with 15 bases in between. CDR3 sequence (DNA): TGTGCCAGCAGTTTAGGGGACCCTATAGCCCACGAGCAGTACTTC. This encodes CASSLGDPIAHEQYF.

This clonotype was seen at least ten times. V usage is TRBV30 and J usage is TRBJ1-1; possibly TRBD1 for D (5 bases). This CDR3 has 13 residues. V was pared by 5 bases and J by 0 bases, with 10 bases between. In germline, CDR1 is GTSNPN, CDR2 SVGIG (reference sequence). CDR3 in amino acids: CAWDRNMNTEAFF. CDR3 bases: TGTGCCTGGGACAGAAACATGAACACTGAAGCTTTCTTT.

At least ten counts were recorded for this clonotype. The rearrangement uses TRBV6-6 and TRBJ2-5; TRBD2 matches at 11 bases. Germline V lookup: CDR1 MNHNY, CDR2 SVGAGI (reference sequence). V lost 0 bases and J lost 1; bases outside the gene matches: 10. There are 19 residues in the CDR3. CDR3 bases: TGTGCCAGCAGTTACTCATGGCTAGCGGGGGGTTCCTTCCAAGAGACCCAGTACTTC. The encoded protein is CASSYSWLAGGSFQETQYF.

The genes are TRBV20-1 and TRBJ1-2; 10 positions match TRBD1. This CDR3 has 20 amino acids. Looked up from germline, CDR1 is DFQATT and CDR2 is SNEGSKA (reference sequence). V was pared by 3 bases and J by 3 bases, with 22 bases of the junction left unmatched. The CDR3 spells CSASESHWDRGIFVDYGYTF. The CDR3 DNA sequence: TGCAGTGCTAGCGAATCTCACTGGGACAGGGGTATATTCGTTGACTATGGCTACACCTTC.

This clonotype was recorded many times. The V gene is TRBV9, the J gene TRBJ1-1; D remains ambiguous. The CDR3 loop spans 14 amino acids. Germline CDR1 and CDR2: SGDLS and YYNGEE. Trimming pared 0 bases from V and 3 bases from J, leaving 9 bases between. The CDR3 spells CASSVGLLYTEAFF. The CDR3 DNA sequence: TGTGCCAGCAGCGTAGGCCTGTTGTACACTGAAGCTTTCTTT.

This clonotype was detected only a few times. This chain connects TRBV20-1 to TRBJ2-7, with D maybe TRBD2 (6 bases). Trimming took off 3 bases at V and 2 bases at J, with 11 bases between the two ends. CDR1 DFQATT and CDR2 SNEGSKA come from the germline V gene (reference sequence). This CDR3 spans 13 amino acids. CDR3 protein: CSARGGGTYEQYF. The CDR3 coding sequence is TGCAGTGCTAGGGGAGGCGGAACCTACGAGCAGTACTTC.

This clonotype was recorded many times. The gene calls are TRBV12-3 or TRBV12-4 and TRBJ1-3; D is unclear. With 4 bases removed from V and 4 bases from J, the gap between germline ends came to 8 bases. The CDR3 is 13 amino acids. In DNA, the CDR3 is TGTGCCAGCAGTTCCGCGCAAGGAAACACCATATATTTT. Protein product: CASSSAQGNTIYF.

DNA of the CDR3: TGTGCCAGCAGCAGAGGACAGATAGCCAAAAACATTCAGTACTTC. Its protein is CASSRGQIAKNIQYF. This sequence joins TRBV27 and TRBJ2-4; D is possibly TRBD1 (6 bases). CDR1 and CDR2 (germline): MNHEY, SMNVEV (reference sequence). The V end was cut by 6 bases, the J end by 0 bases, with 12 bases between. This CDR3 has 15 residues.

This chain links TRBV5-1 with TRBJ1-2; perhaps TRBD1 as D (6 bases). V was cut by 4 bases and J by 2 bases, with 18 bases left in between. The CDR3 extends over 16 amino acids. The germline V gene encodes CDR1 SGHRS and CDR2 YFSETQ. For the CDR3, the DNA is TGCGCCAGCAGCCACGGGACAACCCGGGGAAACTATGGCTACACCTTC. As protein: CASSHGTTRGNYGYTF.

This clonotype showed up many times. This chain uses TRBV30 with TRBJ1-2, with 10 bases fitting TRBD1. Germline V gene lookup returns CDR1 GTSNPN and CDR2 SVGIG (reference sequence). After removal of 2 bases from V and 3 bases from J, the junction contained 6 bases not matched to a gene. This CDR3 is 15 amino acids long. Here the CDR3 reads CAWSRDRGTDYGYTF. The CDR3 region has the DNA TGTGCCTGGAGTAGGGACAGGGGTACGGACTATGGCTACACCTTC.

J is TRBJ2-2 and V is TRBV7-3; 13 nucleotides match TRBD2. The CDR3 sequence is 18 residues long. Germline V gives CDR1 SGHTA, CDR2 FQGTGA. V shed 8 bases, J shed 5 bases, and the junction held 14 bases outside the gene matches. Written as DNA, the CDR3 is TGTGCCAGCCGTTCAGGGACTAGCGGGGCCTGGCGGACCGGGGAGCTGTTTTTT. Protein product: CASRSGTSGAWRTGELFF.

A few counts support this clonotype. J is TRBJ2-1 and V is TRBV9, with 9 bases fitting TRBD2. In germline, CDR1 is SGDLS, CDR2 YYNGEE. This CDR3 is 15 amino acids long. The junction had 2 bases not matched to a gene; V was cut back by 0 bases and J by 4 bases. Here the CDR3 reads CASSVEGLAYNEQFF. The CDR3 DNA reads TGTGCCAGCAGCGTAGAGGGACTAGCATACAATGAGCAGTTCTTC.

This clonotype came up many times. V and J are TRBV20-1 and TRBJ2-1; D might be TRBD1 (5 bases). The CDR3 has 15 residues. Deletions cut 1 base from V and 0 bases from J, with 10 bases between. From germline, CDR1 is DFQATT and CDR2 SNEGSKA (reference sequence). CDR3 residues: CSARGPGPSYNEQFF. DNA for the CDR3: TGCAGTGCTAGAGGGCCAGGGCCCTCCTACAATGAGCAGTTCTTC.

The chain links TRBV20-1 to TRBJ1-6; 8 nucleotides align to TRBD1. V gave up 6 bases and J gave up 9 bases; unmatched junction bases: 7. Germline V gene data show CDR1 as DFQATT and CDR2 as SNEGSKA (reference sequence). The CDR3 is made up of 13 amino acids. CDR3 loop: CSASRDRGSPLHF. CDR3 coding DNA: TGCAGTGCCTCCCGAGACAGGGGTTCACCCCTCCACTTT.

The gene calls are TRBV7-3 and TRBJ1-1; TRBD1 is a possible D gene (6 bases). The germline gives CDR1 SGHTA, CDR2 FQGTGA. The V end lost 5 bases, the J end lost 5 bases, and 18 bases lay between the germline ends. The CDR3 spans 15 residues. Here the CDR3 DNA reads TGTGCCAGCAGCCCAGTGACAGGTCCGGGGACTGAAGCTTTCTTT. Amino acids: CASSPVTGPGTEAFF.

This clonotype was recorded at least ten times. V is TRBV3-1 and J is TRBJ1-2; 7 bases match TRBD1. V lost 1 base, J lost 6 bases, and 8 bases stayed unmatched. Germline CDR1 and CDR2: LGHDT and YNNKEL (reference sequence). The CDR3 extends over 15 amino acids. CDR3 loop: CASSQVSTGVDGYTF. The CDR3 bases are TGTGCCAGCAGCCAAGTTTCAACAGGGGTTGATGGCTACACCTTC.

The table lists this clonotype with many counts. The rearrangement joins TRBV30 to TRBJ1-6; TRBD1 aligns across 8 bases. CDR3 length equals 13 residues. V lost 3 bases, J lost 8 bases, and 3 bases stayed unmatched. CDR1 and CDR2 (germline): GTSNPN, SVGIG (reference sequence). The CDR3, as DNA: TGTGCCTGGAGGGACAGGGTAGATTCACCCCTCCACTTT. Its translation is CAWRDRVDSPLHF. The full variable domain, its missing parts supplied by reference TRBV30 and TRBJ1-6, is SQTIHQWPATLVQPVGSPLSLECTVEGTSNPNLYWYRQAAGRGLQLLFYSVGIGQISSEVPQNLSASRPQDRQFILSSKKLLLSDSGFYLCAWRDRVDSPLHFGNGTRLTVT.

The chain joins TRBV7-8 to TRBJ2-3; D tentatively fits TRBD1 or TRBD2 (6 bases each). Between the trimmed V and J ends, which lost 5 bases and 6 bases, there was a span of 18 bases. Germline V gives CDR1 SGHVS, CDR2 FQNEAQ. The CDR3 runs 15 residues. The CDR3 is CASSPLGGQGDTQYF. CDR3 DNA sequence: TGTGCCAGCAGCCCCCTCGGGGGCCAGGGGGATACGCAGTATTTT.

This clonotype occurred a few times. The chain couples TRBV13 to TRBJ1-2; 8 bases are shared with TRBD1. This CDR3 contains 15 residues. Germline loops: CDR1 PRHDT, CDR2 FYEKMQ (reference sequence). With V trimmed by 2 bases and J by 2 bases, 4 bases remained unmatched. The CDR3 bases are TGTGCCAGCAGCTTACCGGGACAGGCCAACTATGGCTACACCTTC. Its protein is CASSLPGQANYGYTF.

This clonotype turned up a few times. The CDR3 DNA is TGCGCCAGCAGCGCCGGGACACCTCTGGGCTATGGCTACACCTTC. Amino acid sequence: CASSAGTPLGYGYTF. This chain connects TRBV4-1 to TRBJ1-2, with D possibly being TRBD1 (6 bases). This CDR3 is 15 amino acids long. Trimming took off 5 bases at V and 4 bases at J, with 17 bases between the two ends. Per the germline V gene, CDR1 is MGHRA and CDR2 is YSYEKL.

This clonotype has just a few counts. The chain carries TRBV12-3 or TRBV12-4 and TRBJ2-3, with D tentatively TRBD1 (6 bases). The CDR3 extends over 15 amino acids. V dropped 3 bases and J dropped 4 bases, with 14 bases sitting between them. The CDR3 coding sequence is TGTGCCAGCAGTTTCAGGGACAATGGAGCAGATACGCAGTATTTT. The encoded protein is CASSFRDNGADTQYF.

This clonotype appeared many times. This chain uses TRBV12-3 or TRBV12-4 with TRBJ1-5; unclear D gene. Trimming removed 3 bases from V and 0 bases from J, with 9 bases in between. The CDR3 covers 15 residues. CDR3 coding DNA: TGTGCCAGCAGTTTGGGCAGAGATAGCAATCAGCCCCAGCATTTT. Translated: CASSLGRDSNQPQHF.

The chain is built from TRBV3-1 and TRBJ1-1, with D possibly TRBD1 on 6 matching bases. The germline V and J ends were trimmed by 0 bases and 6 bases, with 14 bases remaining between them. This CDR3 is 15 amino acids long. Per germline, CDR1 LGHDT and CDR2 YNNKEL (reference sequence). In DNA, the CDR3 is TGTGCCAGCAGCCAAGATGACAGGCTGTCTGCTGAAGCTTTCTTT. It specifies CASSQDDRLSAEAFF.

In this sample, this clonotype turned up once. The chain is built from TRBV6-1 and TRBJ1-2; a weak D match, TRBD1 (5 bases). CDR3 size: 12 residues. In germline, CDR1 is MNHNS, CDR2 SASEGT. Trimming took off 6 bases at V and 6 bases at J, with 11 bases between the two ends. The CDR3 nucleotides are TGTGCCAGCAGGTCGAGGGGACATGGCTACACCTTC. This encodes CASRSRGHGYTF.

This clonotype was recorded at least ten times. This rearrangement joins TRBV11-2 to TRBJ2-7; D is undetermined. V gave up 5 bases and J gave up 3 bases, with 8 bases separating them. CDR1 is SGHAT and CDR2 is FQNNGV in the germline V gene. The CDR3 length is 12 residues. Written as DNA, the CDR3 is TGTGCCAGCAGCCTCACCAACTACGAGCAGTACTTC. It yields the protein CASSLTNYEQYF.

At least ten counts were recorded for this clonotype. This rearrangement joins TRBV2 to TRBJ1-1; tentative D call: TRBD1 (5 bases). V lost 4 bases and J 8 bases, leaving 17 bases between the germline ends. The CDR3 totals 14 residues. Germline V gives CDR1 SNHLY, CDR2 FYNNEI. The CDR3 sequence: CASSGTDIWQEAFF. CDR3 DNA sequence: TGTGCCAGCAGTGGAACGGACATCTGGCAGGAAGCTTTCTTT.

Only a few counts were recorded for this clonotype. DNA of the CDR3: TGTGCCAGCAATGTCCTCTCCTCGAACACCGGGGAGCTGTTTTTT. Translation gives CASNVLSSNTGELFF. V gene TRBV6-2 or TRBV6-3 combines with J gene TRBJ2-2; no firm D call. The CDR3 runs 15 residues. Germline V gives CDR1 MNHEY, CDR2 SVGEGT. V was clipped by 7 bases and J by 0 bases, with 12 bases between them.

This sequence joins TRBV5-1 and TRBJ2-3, with 11 bases fitting TRBD2. The CDR3 has 17 residues. V lost 1 base and J lost 2; bases outside the gene matches: 6. The germline CDR1 and CDR2 sequences are SGHRS and YFSETQ. Written as DNA, the CDR3 is TGCGCCAGCAGCTTGCGAGCTAGCGGGGGGAACACAGATACGCAGTATTTT. As protein: CASSLRASGGNTDTQYF.

Many counts were recorded for this clonotype. The rearrangement links TRBV11-1 to TRBJ2-2; D gene unclear. This CDR3 has 15 residues. V was shortened by 5 bases and J by 4 bases, with 14 bases between the two germline ends. Germline V gives CDR1 SGHAT, CDR2 FQDESV (reference sequence). The CDR3 reads CASSPPIGVTGELFF. The CDR3 DNA reads as TGTGCCAGCAGCCCCCCAATCGGCGTCACCGGGGAGCTGTTTTTT.

This clonotype was seen a few times. The chain couples TRBV20-1 to TRBJ2-2; a possible D gene is TRBD1 (5 bases). The CDR3 length is 15 residues. Per germline, CDR1 DFQATT and CDR2 SNEGSKA (reference sequence). Trimming shortened V by 0 bases and J by 1 base, and 9 bases separated the two germline ends. CDR3 nucleotides: TGCAGTGCTAGAGACGCAGGGATGAACACCGGGGAGCTGTTTTTT. Protein sequence: CSARDAGMNTGELFF.